The T cell receptor beta chain under discussion was sequenced for a study of T cell clonotyping in hematopoietic cell transplantation. Study observations and caveats: Recipient TCR diversity dropped after transplant; expanded clonotypes rose from day 30 to 180.

Germline assignment: CDR1 MNHNS and CDR2 SASEGT. The CDR3 runs to 14 residues. The V gene lost 6 bases and the J gene lost 2 bases, with 14 bases spanning the gap. Using immunoSEQ multiplex PCR, the repertoire was profiled, and TCRdb retains in-frame clones only, with some absent. The sample contains 12,000 to 15,000 clones, 65% to 90% of which appear only once. A single count supports this clone. The antigen remains undetermined. This rearrangement joins TRBV6-1 to TRBJ2-7; D may be TRBD1 (6 bases). This TCR derives from a male patient in his forties or fifties who had an allogeneic stem cell transplant from an unrelated donor, so T cells may come from the graft donor. Some clones in this sample may be carry-over from other donors' samples. Sample: PBMCs, taken 100 days after allogeneic stem cell transplant. The CDR3 is CASSRDMWTYEQYF. CDR3 sequence (DNA): TGTGCCAGCAGCCGGGACATGTGGACCTACGAGCAGTACTTC.